The T cell receptor (beta chain) described here comes from a study of cytomegalovirus exposure and HLA in healthy donors. Trimming took 1 base from V and 4 from J, leaving 14 bases between them. Germline values: CDR1 MDHEN, CDR2 SYDVKM. The CDR3 spans 15 residues. This clone was seen a handful of times. Assay used: immunoSEQ multiplex PCR; TCRdb lists only in-frame clones, some missing. The sample holds 200,000 to 250,000 clones, roughly 88% seen once. Sequencing was done on a sample of PBMCs. This receptor was taken from a woman between 25 and 40 years old in good health and CMV-seropositive. J is TRBJ2-7 and V is TRBV28; D remains unclear. In DNA, the CDR3 is TGTGCCAGCAGTTTATCCGGACCAGGCTTTTACGAGCAGTACTTC. It specifies CASSLSGPGFYEQYF.